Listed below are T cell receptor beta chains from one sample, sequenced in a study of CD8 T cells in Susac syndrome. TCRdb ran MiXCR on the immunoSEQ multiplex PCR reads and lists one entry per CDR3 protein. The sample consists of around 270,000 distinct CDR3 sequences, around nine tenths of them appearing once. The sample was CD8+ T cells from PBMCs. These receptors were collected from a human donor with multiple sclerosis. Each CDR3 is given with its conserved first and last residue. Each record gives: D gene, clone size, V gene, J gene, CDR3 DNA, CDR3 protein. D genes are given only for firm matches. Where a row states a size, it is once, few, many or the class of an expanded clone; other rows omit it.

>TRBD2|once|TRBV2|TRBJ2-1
TGTGCCAGCAGTGAGGGGACTAGCTTCGGCTTC
CASSEGTSFGF
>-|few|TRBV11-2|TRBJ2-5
TGTGCCAGCAGCTTCTTAGGCAGGAAAGAGACCCAGTACTTC
CASSFLGRKETQYF
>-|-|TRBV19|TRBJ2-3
TGTGCCACGAGGGACCCAATACCAATGGATACGCAGTATTTT
CATRDPIPMDTQYF
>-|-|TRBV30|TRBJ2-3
TGTGCCCGGAAGCTGTTCGGAGCCACAGATACGCAGTATTTT
CARKLFGATDTQYF
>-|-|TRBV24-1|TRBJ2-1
TGTGCCACCAGTGACCCGCAGGGCACTGAGCAGTTCTTC
CATSDPQGTEQFF
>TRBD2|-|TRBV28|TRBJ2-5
TGTGCCAGCACCACTACTTGGACTAGCGGGGGGATCCAAGAGACCCAGTACTTC
CASTTTWTSGGIQETQYF
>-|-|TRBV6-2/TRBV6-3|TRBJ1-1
TGTGCCAGCAGTTACTCGACCGTACTGAAGGAAGCTTTCTTT
CASSYSTVLKEAFF
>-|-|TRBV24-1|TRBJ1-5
TGTGCCACCAGTGATTTTGCCAACGATCAGCCCCAGCATTTT
CATSDFANDQPQHF
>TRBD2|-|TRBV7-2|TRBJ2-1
TGTGCCAGCAGCTTGGACCGTAGCGGGAGTTTATGGAATGAGCAGTTCTTC
CASSLDRSGSLWNEQFF
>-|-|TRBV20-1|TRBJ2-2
TGCAGTGCTAAAGGGGATACCGGGGAGCTGTTTTTT
CSAKGDTGELFF
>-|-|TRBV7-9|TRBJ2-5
TGTGCCAGCAGCTTGGGCAGGGACCTCACCGAGACCCAGTACTTC
CASSLGRDLTETQYF
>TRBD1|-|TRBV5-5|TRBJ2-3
TGTGCCAGCACCCCTGGACAGGGCACCACAGATACGCAGTATTTT
CASTPGQGTTDTQYF
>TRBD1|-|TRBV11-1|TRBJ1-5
TGTGCCAGCAGCTCCCAGGGGGCTTGGGGCAATCAGCCCCAGCATTTT
CASSSQGAWGNQPQHF
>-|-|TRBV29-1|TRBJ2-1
TGCAGCGGGAAGGCACAGGGTTCGATATACAATGAGCAGTTCTTC
CSGKAQGSIYNEQFF
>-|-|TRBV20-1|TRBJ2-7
TGCAGTGCTAGAACCGGGTCCGAGTTTTCCTACGAGCAGTACTTC
CSARTGSEFSYEQYF
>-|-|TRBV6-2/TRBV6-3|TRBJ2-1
TGTGCCAGCAGTTTAGCGGCTATCTCCTACAATGAGCAGTTCTTC
CASSLAAISYNEQFF
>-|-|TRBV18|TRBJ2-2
TGTGCCAGCTCACCGTATGACAGTTCGAACACCGGGGAGCTGTTTTTT
CASSPYDSSNTGELFF
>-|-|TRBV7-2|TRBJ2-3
TGTGCCAGCAGCTTAGCCCTCCTCGGCGATACGCAGTATTTT
CASSLALLGDTQYF
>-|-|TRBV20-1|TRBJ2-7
TGCAGTGCCACAGACAGGTCCTACGAGCAGTACTTC
CSATDRSYEQYF
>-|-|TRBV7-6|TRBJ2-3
TGTGCCAGCAGCTTAATTCCCCGGTGGGATACGCAGTATTTT
CASSLIPRWDTQYF
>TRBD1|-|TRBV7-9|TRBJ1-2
TGTGCCAGCAGCTTATACTCGATTGACAGGACAGGGGCCAGAACCTTC
CASSLYSIDRTGARTF
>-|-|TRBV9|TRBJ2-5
TGTGTCAGCAGCGTAGGAGTACGAGAGGGCGGGGAGATCCAGTACTTC
CVSSVGVREGGEIQYF
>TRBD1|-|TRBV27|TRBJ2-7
TGTGCCAGCAGTCCCCTTGGGGACAGGGTGTTCTACGAGCAGTACTTC
CASSPLGDRVFYEQYF
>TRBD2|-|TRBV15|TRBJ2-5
TGTGCCACCCTGTCCGGTTGGGGGGGGATCCAGTGCTTC
CATLSGWGGIQCF
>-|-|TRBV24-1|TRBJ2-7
TGTGCCACCAGTGGACCCCTTGGGAGGGAGCAGTACTTC
CATSGPLGREQYF